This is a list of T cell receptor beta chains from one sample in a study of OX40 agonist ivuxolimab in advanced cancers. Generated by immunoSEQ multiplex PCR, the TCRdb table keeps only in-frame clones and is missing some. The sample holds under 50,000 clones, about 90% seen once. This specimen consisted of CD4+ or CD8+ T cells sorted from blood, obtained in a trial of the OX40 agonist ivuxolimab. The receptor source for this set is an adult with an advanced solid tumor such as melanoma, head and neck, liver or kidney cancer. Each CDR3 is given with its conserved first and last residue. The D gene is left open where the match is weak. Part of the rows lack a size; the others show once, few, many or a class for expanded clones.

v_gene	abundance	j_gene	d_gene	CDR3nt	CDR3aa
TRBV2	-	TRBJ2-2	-	TGTGCCAGCAGTGAGGGGGGCGCCGGGGAGCTGTTTTTT	CASSEGGAGELFF
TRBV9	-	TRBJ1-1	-	TGTGCCAGCAGCGGGGCGGGGGGTGAAGCTTTCTTT	CASSGAGGEAFF
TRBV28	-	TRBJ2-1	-	TGTGCCAGCCACTCTAACAGGGTCGGCCTAAATGAGCAGTTCTTC	CASHSNRVGLNEQFF
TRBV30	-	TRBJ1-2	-	TGTGCCTGGAGTGTCCGGGAGGAGGGCTACACCTTC	CAWSVREEGYTF
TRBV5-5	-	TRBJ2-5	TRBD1	TGTGCCAGCAGCTTGAGAAACAGGGGTGACCAAGAGACCCAGTACTTC	CASSLRNRGDQETQYF
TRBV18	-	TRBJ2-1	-	TGTGCCAGCTCACCCGGGTACAATGAGCAGTTCTTC	CASSPGYNEQFF
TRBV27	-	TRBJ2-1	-	TGTGCCAGCAGTCCGCAGCCCCGGGGTCTGTCCTACAATGAGCAGTTCTTC	CASSPQPRGLSYNEQFF
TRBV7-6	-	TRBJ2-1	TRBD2	TGTGCCAGCAGCTTCCGACTAGCGGGAGGGAGGAATGAGCAGTTCTTC	CASSFRLAGGRNEQFF
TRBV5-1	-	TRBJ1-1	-	TGCGCCAGCAGCTTCAGACAGAACACTGAAGCTTTCTTT	CASSFRQNTEAFF
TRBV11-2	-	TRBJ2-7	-	TGTGCCAGCAGCTTAGAAGCTCCAGGGCGCTACGAGCAGTACTTC	CASSLEAPGRYEQYF
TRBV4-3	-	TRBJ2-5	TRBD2	TGCGCCAGCAGCCAAAGTCTAGCGGGAGGCGGGACCCAGTACTTC	CASSQSLAGGGTQYF
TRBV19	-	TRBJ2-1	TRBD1	TGTGCCAATCCCGGGACAGGGTTCTACAATGAGCAGTTCTTC	CANPGTGFYNEQFF
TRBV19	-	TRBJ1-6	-	TGTGCCAGTAGTGAGGGACCGAGAAATTCACCCCTCCACTTT	CASSEGPRNSPLHF
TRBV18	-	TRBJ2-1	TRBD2	TGTGCCAGCTCCACACGCCCAGCGGGAGGTCCCAATGAGCAGTTCTTC	CASSTRPAGGPNEQFF
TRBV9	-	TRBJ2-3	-	TGTGCCAGCAGCCCAGGGGGCGGGAGGACAGATACGCAGTATTTT	CASSPGGGRTDTQYF
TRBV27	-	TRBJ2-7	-	TGTGCCAGCAGTTCTAGTCTCTCTGGGGAGCAGTACTTC	CASSSSLSGEQYF
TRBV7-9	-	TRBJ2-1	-	TGTGCCAGCAGCTTAATAAGGTCAGGGGCCTACAATGAGCAGTTCTTC	CASSLIRSGAYNEQFF
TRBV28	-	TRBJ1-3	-	TGTGCCACCCGGGGTTTCGGAAACACCATATATTTT	CATRGFGNTIYF
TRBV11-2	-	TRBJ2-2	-	TGTGCCAGCAGCTTAGTCCGGGCCGGGGAGCTGTTTTTT	CASSLVRAGELFF
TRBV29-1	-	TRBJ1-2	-	TGCAGCTCCAAGGGAGGCCCCGAGGGCTACACCTTC	CSSKGGPEGYTF
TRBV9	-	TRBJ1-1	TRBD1	TGTGCCAGCAGCTTCTCCCGGGACAGGGGCTCGAACACTGAAGCTTTCTTT	CASSFSRDRGSNTEAFF
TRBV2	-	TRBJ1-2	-	TGTGCCATCTACCTGAGAAGCTCCCGCTATGGCTACACCTTC	CAIYLRSSRYGYTF
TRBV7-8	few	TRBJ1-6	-	TGTGCCAGCAGCGGGACTATGGGGAGGTCACCCCTCCACTTT	CASSGTMGRSPLHF
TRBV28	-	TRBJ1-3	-	TGTGCCAGCAGTTTCGGAGGCCCTGGAAACACCATATATTTT	CASSFGGPGNTIYF
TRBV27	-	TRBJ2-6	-	TGTGCCAGCAGTCCCTCGCGGGTCCCGTTCTCTGGGGCCAACGTCCTGACTTTC	CASSPSRVPFSGANVLTF
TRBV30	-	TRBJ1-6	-	TGTGCCTGGGGCAAGAGCTCCTATAATTCACCCCTCCACTTT	CAWGKSSYNSPLHF
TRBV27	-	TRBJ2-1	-	TGTGCCAGCAGTTTAACCCGGGACTACAATGAGCAGTTCTTC	CASSLTRDYNEQFF
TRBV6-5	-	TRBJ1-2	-	TGTGCCAGCAGTTACTCGGGGGACGGCTACACCTTC	CASSYSGDGYTF
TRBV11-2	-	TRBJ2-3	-	TGTGCCAGCAGCTCAGGGGCCTTCACAGATACGCAGTATTTT	CASSSGAFTDTQYF
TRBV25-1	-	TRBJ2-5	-	TGTGCCAGCCTTAACAGGGAAGAGACCCAGTACTTC	CASLNREETQYF
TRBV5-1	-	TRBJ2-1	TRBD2	TGCGCCACGACTAGCGGGTTGCACAATGAGCAGTTCTTC	CATTSGLHNEQFF
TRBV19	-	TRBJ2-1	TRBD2	TGTGCCAGTAGTATGACTAGCGGGACCAATGAGCAGTTCTTC	CASSMTSGTNEQFF
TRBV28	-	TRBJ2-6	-	TGTGCCAGCAGTTTTGGGCAGGGCCTCACGAAGGGCTTATGG	CASSFGQGLTKGLW
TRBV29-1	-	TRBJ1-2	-	TGCAGCGTTCCAAAAGGAAATCGTGATGGCTACACCTTC	CSVPKGNRDGYTF
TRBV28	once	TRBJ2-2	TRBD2	TGTGCCAGCAGTTTAAGGGTAGCGGGACACACCGGGGAGCTGTTTTTT	CASSLRVAGHTGELFF
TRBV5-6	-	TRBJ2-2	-	TGTGCCAGCAGCTTAGGGTCAGGGGACCCCGGGGAGCTGTTTTTT	CASSLGSGDPGELFF
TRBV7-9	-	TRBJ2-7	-	TGTGCCAGCAGCACGGGTGGCGCCTACGAGCAGTACTTC	CASSTGGAYEQYF